The 9 T cell receptor beta chains reported below all come from one sample, sequenced in a study of identical twins (TCRdb year 2016). The library relied on 5' RACE. Instrument used: Illumina HiSeq 2000. TCRdb passed the public sequencing reads through fastp at Q25 and MiXCR, retaining productive beta sequences. Merged by CDR3 protein, the rows form single entries marked with the most common genes and DNA. The sample yields some 900,000 distinct CDR3 sequences; roughly an eighth were counted once. The ten top clones hold around 1.5% of the sample. These sequences were also reported in another study, on yellow fever vaccine responses in identical twins.

The sequenced sample consisted of PBMCs. All receptors come from a young woman in good health.

The V and J genes are TRBV20-1 and TRBJ2-2, with D perhaps matching TRBD1 or TRBD2 (6 bases each). CDR3 length: 13 amino acids. Trimming pared 6 bases from V and 4 bases from J, leaving 12 bases between. Germline V gene sequence: CDR1 DFQATT, CDR2 SNEGSKA (reference sequence). The CDR3 spells CSAPGAPTGELFF. CDR3 in DNA: TGCAGTGCCCCGGGGGCTCCCACCGGGGAGCTGTTTTTT.

This clonotype was seen a few times. The chain recombines TRBV4-1 with TRBJ2-2; 9 bases match TRBD2. With V trimmed by 2 bases and J by 3 bases, 4 bases remained unmatched. Germline values: CDR1 MGHRA, CDR2 YSYEKL. The CDR3 is made up of 16 amino acids. CDR3 coding DNA: TGCGCCAGCAGCCAAATGGTAGCGGGGGACACCGGGGAGCTGTTTTTT. Translation gives CASSQMVAGDTGELFF.

The chain joins TRBV7-2 to TRBJ1-4; 11 nucleotides align to TRBD1. J gave up 7 bases and V 3 bases, and 4 bases lay outside the gene matches. The CDR3 covers 15 residues. The germline gives CDR1 SGHTA, CDR2 FQGNSA. CDR3 coding DNA: TGTGCCAGCAGCTTGGGACAGGGGGTTCTTGAAAAACTGTTTTTT. Translating it yields CASSLGQGVLEKLFF.

This chain joins TRBV6-6 and TRBJ2-7; D uncertain. The V and J ends lost 7 bases and 3 bases respectively, with 13 bases between them. This CDR3 is 13 amino acids long. CDR1 and CDR2 from the germline V gene are MNHNY and SVGAGI (reference sequence). CDR3 residues: CASTYGSGYEQYF. The CDR3 DNA reads as TGTGCCAGCACATACGGGTCGGGCTACGAGCAGTACTTC.

This chain joins TRBV25-1 and TRBJ2-1; the D is unclear. CDR3 size: 17 residues. The germline CDR1 and CDR2 sequences are MGHDK and SYGVNS. The V gene lost 1 base and the J gene lost 0 bases, with 13 bases spanning the gap. The CDR3 DNA sequence: TGTGCCAGCAGTGAATCCCTGGTCTCTCTCTCCTACAATGAGCAGTTCTTC. Its protein is CASSESLVSLSYNEQFF.

This clonotype was counted a few times. The V gene is TRBV29-1, the J gene TRBJ2-5; no reliable D call. CDR1 and CDR2 from the germline V gene are SQVTM and ANQGSEA. The CDR3 runs to 12 residues. V was cut by 7 bases and J by 5 bases, with 14 bases left in between. The CDR3, as DNA: TGCAGCGCTGGACGTTCCGGGGAGACCCAGTACTTC. Protein product: CSAGRSGETQYF.

The V and J genes are TRBV5-1 and TRBJ2-2, with D perhaps matching TRBD2 (5 bases). The CDR3 is made up of 16 amino acids. V was clipped by 4 bases and J by 3 bases, with 16 bases between them. Per the germline V gene, CDR1 is SGHRS and CDR2 is YFSETQ. CDR3 protein: CASSNREPLHTGELFF. CDR3 nucleotide sequence: TGCGCCAGCAGCAACCGGGAACCCCTCCACACCGGGGAGCTGTTTTTT.

This clonotype was counted ten times or more. This chain joins TRBV12-3 or TRBV12-4 and TRBJ2-1; D is ambiguous. This CDR3 contains 15 residues. V gave up 3 bases and J gave up 0 bases, with 9 bases separating them. The CDR3 is CASSFLGSSYNEQFF. CDR3 DNA sequence: TGTGCCAGCAGTTTTCTGGGTTCCTCCTACAATGAGCAGTTCTTC.

The chain combines TRBV10-3 with TRBJ2-1; D unresolved. Germline assignment: CDR1 ENHRY and CDR2 SYGVKD. V was pared by 0 bases and J by 5 bases, with 11 bases between. CDR3 length: 15 amino acids. CDR3: CAISESGGVDNEQFF. The CDR3 DNA follows: TGTGCCATCAGTGAGTCCGGTGGAGTGGACAATGAGCAGTTCTTC.